These 2 T cell receptor beta chains were sequenced from one sample in a study of cytomegalovirus exposure and HLA in healthy donors. Vbeta (60) and Jbeta (13) primers were used in the PCR. Using immunoSEQ multiplex PCR, the repertoire was profiled, and TCRdb retains in-frame clones only, with some absent. The sample shows 150,000 to 200,000 clones, 80% of them seen only once. Specimen: PBMCs. Receptors originate from a man younger than 35 in good health and CMV-seropositive.

The chain employs TRBV5-1 and TRBJ1-1; D is uncertain. Deletions cut 0 bases from V and 1 base from J, with 7 bases between. This CDR3 comprises 14 residues. Germline values: CDR1 SGHRS, CDR2 YFSETQ. CDR3 nucleotides: TGCGCCAGCAGCTTGGCCGGCGGGAACACTGAAGCTTTCTTT. Translating it yields CASSLAGGNTEAFF.

V and J are TRBV5-1 and TRBJ1-1; 9 nucleotides align to TRBD1. J was trimmed by 5 bases and V by 4 bases; bases with no gene match: 6. CDR1 and CDR2 from the germline V gene are SGHRS and YFSETQ. The CDR3 loop spans 14 amino acids. CDR3 sequence reads: CASSIRQGETEAFF. The CDR3, as DNA: TGCGCCAGCAGCATCAGACAGGGGGAGACTGAAGCTTTCTTT.